This T cell receptor (beta chain) derives from a study of OX40 agonist ivuxolimab in advanced cancers. TCRdb's copy holds only in-frame clones and misses some; the assay was immunoSEQ multiplex PCR. Among around 65,000 clones listed, 92% were seen once. The receptor was isolated from an adult with an advanced solid tumor such as melanoma, head and neck, liver or kidney cancer. The sample in question was CD4+ or CD8+ T cells sorted from blood, obtained in a trial of the OX40 agonist ivuxolimab.

CDR3 residues: CASSETSGRSYNEQFF. The CDR3 DNA reads as TGTGCCAGCAGTGAGACTAGCGGGAGGTCTTACAATGAGCAGTTCTTC. The chain employs TRBV6-4 and TRBJ2-1; 13 bases are a match to TRBD2. In germline, CDR1 is MRHNA, CDR2 SNTAGT. The CDR3 length is 16 residues. V dropped 3 bases and J dropped 4; count of bases not matched to a gene: 3.